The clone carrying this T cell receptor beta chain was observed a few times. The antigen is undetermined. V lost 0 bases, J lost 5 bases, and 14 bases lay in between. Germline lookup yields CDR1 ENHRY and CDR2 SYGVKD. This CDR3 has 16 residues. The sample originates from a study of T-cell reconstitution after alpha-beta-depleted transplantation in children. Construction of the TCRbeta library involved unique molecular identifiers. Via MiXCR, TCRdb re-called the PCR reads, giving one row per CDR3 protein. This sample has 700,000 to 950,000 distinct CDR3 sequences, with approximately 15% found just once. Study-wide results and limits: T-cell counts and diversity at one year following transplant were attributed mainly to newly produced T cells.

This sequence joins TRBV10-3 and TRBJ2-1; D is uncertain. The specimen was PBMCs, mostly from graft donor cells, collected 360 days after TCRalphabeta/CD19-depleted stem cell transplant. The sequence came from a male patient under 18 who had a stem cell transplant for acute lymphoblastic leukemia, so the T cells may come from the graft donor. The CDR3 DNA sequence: TGTGCCATCAGTGAGTCGGCGGTCACTCCCCACAATGAGCAGTTCTTC. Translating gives CAISESAVTPHNEQFF.